The rows below give T cell receptor beta chains drawn from one sample of a study of patients and donors after allogeneic stem cell transplantation. TCRdb re-called the RT-PCR reads through MiXCR, storing one row per CDR3 protein. Among roughly 200,000 distinct CDR3 sequences listed, around 40% were seen once. What was sequenced was blood, either unsorted or a sorted T cell fraction (not recorded which). These receptors were taken from a human donor who was either an allogeneic HSCT recipient or a stem cell or donor lymphocyte infusion donor (not recorded which). It is not recorded whose cells these are; they may come from a transplant donor. Both conserved end residues are part of each CDR3. The D gene is left open where the match is weak. The size entry is marked missing in some rows and otherwise reads once, few, many or a size class.

v_call	clone_size	j_call	d_call	cdr3_nt	cdr3_aa
TRBV27	.	TRBJ1-5	.	TGTGCCAGCAGTTTAAGCGGGGGAGGACAGCCCCAGCATTTT	CASSLSGGGQPQHF
TRBV3-1	few	TRBJ1-2	.	TGTGCCAGCAGCCAAACCCCAGGGGACCCCATTAACTATGGCTACACCTTC	CASSQTPGDPINYGYTF
TRBV6-1	.	TRBJ2-2	.	TGTGCCAGCAGTAATGGTTTAGGCACCGGGGAGCTGTTTTTT	CASSNGLGTGELFF
TRBV12-3/TRBV12-4	few	TRBJ1-2	.	TGTGCCAGCAGTTTACGGCAGAGGAGTGGCTACACCTTC	CASSLRQRSGYTF
TRBV4-1	once	TRBJ1-2	.	TGCGCCAGCAGCCAAGATCCCCGGGGTGGGTATGGCTACACCTTC	CASSQDPRGGYGYTF
TRBV9	.	TRBJ1-1	.	TGTGCCAGCAGCAAAGGGACTTCGAACACTGAAGCTTTCTTT	CASSKGTSNTEAFF
TRBV19	.	TRBJ1-5	.	TGTGCCAGTAGGTCCATACAGGGAATCAATCAGCCCCAGCATTTT	CASRSIQGINQPQHF
TRBV2	few	TRBJ1-2	.	TGTGCCAGCAGTGGTAGTCGGGGTCCCGGGCAACATGGCTACACCTTC	CASSGSRGPGQHGYTF
TRBV12-3/TRBV12-4	.	TRBJ2-1	.	TGTGCCAGCAGTTTATATGAGCAGTTCTTC	CASSLYEQFF
TRBV30	.	TRBJ2-7	.	TGTGCCTGGAGTGTACTTGACTTTTACGAGCAGTACTTC	CAWSVLDFYEQYF
TRBV5-1	few	TRBJ2-5	.	TGCGCCAGCAGCGAGGACAGACCCCAAGAGACCCAGTACTTC	CASSEDRPQETQYF
TRBV18	.	TRBJ1-1	.	TGTGCCAGCTCACCACCTACAGGGAACACTGAAGCTTTCTTT	CASSPPTGNTEAFF
TRBV4-1	few	TRBJ1-5	.	TGCGCCAGCAGCTGGGGGGTTCTGGATCAGCCCCAGCATTTT	CASSWGVLDQPQHF
TRBV6-2/TRBV6-3	.	TRBJ2-1	.	TGTGCCAGCAGCCGGGACAAATACAATGAGCAGTTCTTC	CASSRDKYNEQFF
TRBV29-1	few	TRBJ1-1	.	TGCAGCGTTGATAGCCGGAACACTGAAGCTTTCTTT	CSVDSRNTEAFF
TRBV14	few	TRBJ1-6	.	TGTGCCAGCAGGAAGGGGACTCAGGATTCACCCCTCCACTTT	CASRKGTQDSPLHF
TRBV25-1	few	TRBJ2-7	.	TGTGCCAGCAGTGAATTCGGTAGGGGCGAGCAGTACTTC	CASSEFGRGEQYF
TRBV9	few	TRBJ1-4	.	TGTGCCAGCAGCGTAGGGGCCGAAGGGGGGTTCAGGGAAAAACTGTTTTTT	CASSVGAEGGFREKLFF
TRBV12-3/TRBV12-4	.	TRBJ1-3	.	TGTGCCAGCACCAATGGTAACACCATATATTTT	CASTNGNTIYF